This T cell receptor beta chain was captured in a study of blood T cell repertoires in COVID-19. Sequencing was performed with immunoSEQ multiplex PCR; in TCRdb, only in-frame clones are kept and a portion is missing. The sample records about 280,000 clones, around 89% being singletons. Germline V gives CDR1 SGHTA, CDR2 FQGNSA. With 3 bases clipped from V and 4 bases from J, the junction kept 6 bases outside the gene matches. The CDR3 sequence is 15 residues long. The source of this sequence is a woman in her sixties in a cohort exposed to, infected with or recovered from COVID-19 (not recorded which). The sample comprised PBMCs or T cells enriched from blood (not recorded which). The V call is TRBV7-2, the J call TRBJ2-1; 7 bases line up with TRBD1. The DNA for the CDR3 is TGTGCCAGCAGCTTTAGACAGGGAACATACAATGAGCAGTTCTTC. Residues: CASSFRQGTYNEQFF.